This TCR beta chain appears in the sequencing data of a study of OX40 agonist ivuxolimab in advanced cancers. Sequencing used immunoSEQ multiplex PCR; TCRdb keeps in-frame clones, though not all of them. The repertoire holds roughly 68,000 clones, with 85% to 95% as singletons. CDR3 size: 14 residues. Germline lookup yields CDR1 GTSNPN and CDR2 SVGIG (reference sequence). The V end lost 1 base, the J end lost 2 bases, and 11 bases lay between the germline ends. This rearrangement joins TRBV30 to TRBJ1-2; unclear D gene. The source is an adult with an advanced solid tumor such as melanoma, head and neck, liver or kidney cancer. Sequenced here: CD4+ or CD8+ T cells sorted from blood, sampled in a trial of the OX40 agonist ivuxolimab. The CDR3 is CAWSARPLNYGYTF. The DNA of the CDR3 is TGTGCCTGGAGTGCCAGACCGCTAAACTATGGCTACACCTTC.